These 18 T cell receptor beta chains were all obtained from the same sample, sequenced in a study of tumor-infiltrating lymphocytes in glioblastoma multiforme. TCRB libraries came from RNA via three nested multiplex PCR rounds. MiXCR was run by TCRdb on the multiplex PCR reads, yielding one entry per CDR3 protein. Here the sample spans about 15,000 distinct CDR3 sequences, 60% to 75% being singletons. The specimen was brain tumor tissue. These receptor sequences come from a male donor with glioblastoma.

For this clonotype: The junction departs from germline at one end; a sequencing error may be responsible. The chain links TRBV29-1 to TRBJ1-2; TRBD1 might be the D (5 bases). The CDR3 runs 11 residues. Germline V gene lookup returns CDR1 SQVTM and CDR2 ANQGSEA. CDR3 in amino acids: CSVVKGNGYIF. CDR3 bases: TGCAGCGTTGTTAAGGGGAATGGCTACATCTTC. Using reference TRBV29-1 and TRBJ1-2 for the parts outside the CDR3, the full variable domain is SAVISQKPSRDICQRGTSLTIQCQVDSQVTMMFWYRQQPGQSLTLIATANQGSEATYESGFVIDKFPISRPNLTFSTLTVSNMSPEDSSIYLCSVVKGNGYIFGSGTRLTVV.

The chain carries TRBV29-1 and TRBJ2-2; D possibly corresponds to TRBD2 (6 bases). Germline V lookup: CDR1 SQVTM, CDR2 ANQGSEA. Deletions cut 0 bases from V and 6 bases from J, with 23 bases between. The CDR3 length is 18 residues. The CDR3 reads CSVEDLFGGAPVAGELFF. The CDR3 region has the DNA TGCAGCGTTGAAGATCTATTTGGAGGGGCACCGGTCGCCGGGGAGCTGTTTTTT.

J is TRBJ1-4 and V is TRBV11-2; no clear D gene. The germline gives CDR1 SGHAT, CDR2 FQNNGV. V was shortened by 5 bases and J by 0 bases, with 13 bases between the two germline ends. The CDR3 sequence is 16 residues long. The CDR3: CASSPPRSTTNEKLFF. The CDR3 bases are TGTGCCAGCAGCCCCCCCCGAAGCACAACTAATGAAAAACTGTTTTTT.

The chain has TRBV11-2 and TRBJ1-4; D uncertain. The CDR3 covers 13 residues. From germline, CDR1 is SGHAT and CDR2 FQNNGV. Trimming left V 5 bases short and J 4 bases short, with 8 bases between. The CDR3 is CASSIGRNEKLFF. The CDR3 nucleotides are TGTGCCAGCAGCATCGGACGTAATGAAAAACTGTTTTTT.

Details on this clonotype: It may be a read error: a sequence one base away is much more abundant. The chain combines TRBV24-1 with TRBJ2-3; 7 positions match TRBD1. This CDR3 has 16 residues. Germline trimming cut 4 bases from V and 2 bases from J; bases unmatched to any gene: 8. Germline values: CDR1 KGHDR, CDR2 SFDVKD. CDR3 protein: CATSDSRGGVTDTQYF. The CDR3 bases are TGTGCCACCAGTGACTCCAGAGGGGGCGTCACAGATACGCAGTATTTT.

This clonotype was detected many times. J is TRBJ2-7 and V is TRBV20-1; 15 positions match TRBD2. Germline CDR1 reads DFQATT; CDR2 reads SNEGSKA (reference sequence). The CDR3 contains 15 residues. V lost 5 bases to trimming and J lost 5 bases; unmatched junction nucleotides: 7. The CDR3 sequence: CSAQGLAGGRHEQYF. The CDR3 DNA is TGCAGTGCTCAGGGACTAGCGGGAGGAAGACACGAGCAGTACTTC.

As concerns this clonotype: This may be a read error, as it is one base from a much larger clone. The genes are TRBV28 and TRBJ2-3; D ambiguous. The J call is doubtful: the DNA matches TRBJ1-5 better. In germline, CDR1 is MDHEN, CDR2 SYDVKM. The CDR3 covers 14 residues. CDR3 in DNA: TGTGCCAGCAGTTCAAGCGGGAGAGCAGATACGCAGCATTTT. Its protein is CASSSSGRADTQHF.

In this sample, this clonotype turned up once. V and J are TRBV6-5 and TRBJ1-2; 8 bases match TRBD1. Germline loops: CDR1 MNHEY, CDR2 SVGAGI. This CDR3 region has 14 residues. V dropped 5 bases and J dropped 6; count of bases not matched to a gene: 8. The CDR3 protein is CASSGQGGINGYTF. The CDR3 region has the DNA TGTGCCAGCAGTGGACAGGGAGGAATCAATGGCTACACCTTC.

Turning to this clonotype: An end of the junction differs from the germline gene, which may be a read error. The rearrangement links TRBV10-3 to TRBJ2-1, with D tentatively TRBD1 (5 bases). Germline V gene lookup returns CDR1 ENHRY and CDR2 SYGVKD. The CDR3 spans 15 residues. CDR3 region: CAIREPDKKNNEKFF. The CDR3 DNA reads TGTGCCATCAGGGAGCCGGACAAGAAGAACAATGAGAAGTTCTTC.

The V call is TRBV11-1, the J call TRBJ1-3; D gene unclear. The CDR3 spans 14 residues. Trimming stripped 5 bases from V and 0 bases from J, with 8 bases between. Germline values: CDR1 SGHAT, CDR2 FQDESV (reference sequence). CDR3 loop: CASSHQSSGNTIYF. The CDR3, as DNA: TGTGCCAGCAGCCACCAGAGCTCTGGAAACACCATATATTTT.

The genes are TRBV4-1 and TRBJ2-7; D is undetermined. V dropped 4 bases and J dropped 0 bases, with 16 bases sitting between them. CDR3 length: 16 residues. Per the germline V gene, CDR1 is MGHRA and CDR2 is YSYEKL. The CDR3 nucleotides read TGCGCCAGCAGCCGGGGTCTTACCTTAAGCTCCTACGAGCAGTACTTC. This encodes CASSRGLTLSSYEQYF.

A note on this clonotype: In this CDR3 the conserved last residue, phenylalanine or tryptophan, is missing, so a read error is likely. The chain employs TRBV28 and TRBJ2-1; the D is unclear. The CDR3 has 13 residues. Germline CDR1 and CDR2: MDHEN and SYDVKM. Here the CDR3 reads CASGLTEYNEQFS. CDR3 in DNA: TGTGCCAGCGGTTTAACGGAATACAATGAGCAGTTCTCC.

The chain carries TRBV11-3 and TRBJ2-7; 12 bases map to TRBD2. This CDR3 comprises 15 residues. V trimming: 4 bases; J trimming: 6 bases; junction bases outside the gene matches: 7. Germline CDR1 SGHNT, CDR2 YENEEA. CDR3 bases: TGTGCCAGCAGCTCAACCGGGACTAGCGGGCGCGAGCAGTACTTC. This codes for CASSSTGTSGREQYF. Variable domain in full (rest from reference TRBV11-3 and TRBJ2-7): EAGVVQSPRYKIIEKKQPVAFWCNPISGHNTLYWYLQNLGQGPELLIRYENEEAVDDSQLPKDRFSAERLKGVDSTLKIQPAELGDSAVYLCASSSTGTSGREQYFGPGTRLTVT.

The chain uses TRBV29-1 and TRBJ2-1; 8 nucleotides agree with TRBD2. Germline V gives CDR1 SQVTM, CDR2 ANQGSEA. Losses at the gene ends were 0 bases for V and 7 bases for J; bases not matched to a gene: 11. The CDR3 extends over 16 amino acids. The CDR3 DNA reads as TGCAGCGTTGAAGACCCGGGACTAGTGGTATCGAATGAGCAGTTCTTC. Translation: CSVEDPGLVVSNEQFF.

This chain connects TRBV5-4 to TRBJ2-7, with TRBD1 as a possible D gene (5 bases). V lost 3 bases and J 0 bases, leaving 7 bases between the germline ends. Looked up from germline, CDR1 is SGHNT and CDR2 is YYREEE (reference sequence). This CDR3 region has 13 residues. The CDR3 coding sequence is TGTGCCAGCAGCTCGGACAACTCCTACGAGCAGTACTTC. Amino acids: CASSSDNSYEQYF.

This clonotype was seen at least ten times. The chain combines TRBV11-2 with TRBJ2-7, with TRBD2 matching over 8 bases. The CDR3 extends over 17 amino acids. Germline loops: CDR1 SGHAT, CDR2 FQNNGV. The V gene end was trimmed by 0 bases and the J gene end by 2 bases; junction bases not matched to a gene: 9. DNA for the CDR3: TGTGCCAGCAGCTTAGATCGGGGGCCAGCGGGAGCCTACGAGCAGTACTTC. This codes for CASSLDRGPAGAYEQYF.

Comments on this clonotype: Relative to the germline gene, one junction end is altered; a read error may explain this. V gene TRBV11-2 combines with J gene TRBJ2-3, with D maybe TRBD2 (6 bases). Looked up from germline, CDR1 is SGHAT and CDR2 is FQNNGV. The CDR3 is made up of 14 amino acids. In DNA, the CDR3 is TGTGCCGGCAGTACTCAAGCGGGTGAAGATGCGCAGTATTTT. This gives the protein CAGSTQAGEDAQYF.

Comment on this clonotype: The germline gene is not matched at one end of the junction; a read error may be the cause. The chain uses TRBV11-3 and TRBJ2-3; D not certain. This CDR3 is built from 14 residues. Germline CDR1 SGHNT, CDR2 YENEEA. CDR3 in DNA: TGTGCTAGCAGCTGTGAGAGTCACACAGATACGCAGTACTTT. Its translation is CASSCESHTDTQYF.